Listed here are 23 T cell receptor beta chains from one sample, sequenced in a study of blood T cell repertoires in COVID-19. Assay used: immunoSEQ multiplex PCR; TCRdb lists only in-frame clones, some missing. The sample has about 140,000 clones, almost 85% seen once. Sequencing used PBMCs or T cells enriched from blood (not recorded which). These receptors originate from a middle-aged man with acute COVID-19.

The rearrangement links TRBV5-6 to TRBJ2-7, with D perhaps TRBD1 (5 bases). Trimming left V 2 bases short and J 3 bases short, with 24 bases between. The CDR3 is 18 amino acids. CDR1 is SGHDT and CDR2 is YYEEEE in the germline V gene. The DNA for the CDR3 is TGTGCCAGCAGCTTAGGGCAGGGTCCCGTCCTGTTCGGCTACGAGCAGTACTTC. Protein sequence: CASSLGQGPVLFGYEQYF.

V gene TRBV4-2 combines with J gene TRBJ2-2; 8 bases are shared with TRBD2. This CDR3 has 17 residues. J was trimmed by 7 bases and V by 1 base; bases with no gene match: 11. CDR1 is LGHNA, CDR2 YNFKEQ, per germline. The CDR3 loop is CASSQGYPGGPNGELFF. CDR3 nucleotides: TGTGCCAGCAGCCAAGGGTACCCGGGGGGGCCGAACGGGGAGCTGTTTTTT.

The V gene is TRBV9, the J gene TRBJ2-1; 8 bases match TRBD2. Germline V gene sequence: CDR1 SGDLS, CDR2 YYNGEE. CDR3 length equals 16 residues. The ends lost 4 bases at V and 0 bases at J; junction bases unmatched: 6. CDR3 residues: CASSLSGGSSYNEQFF. In DNA form, the CDR3 reads TGTGCCAGCAGCCTATCGGGGGGGAGCTCCTACAATGAGCAGTTCTTC.

Of note for this clone: The DNA is omitted, as the CDR3 cannot be located on it reliably, and the CDR3 follows TCRdb's listing. The CDR3 protein is CASTSDRGAFMNTEAFF. This chain joins TRBV19 and TRBJ1-1; TRBD1, the table's D call, was not compared with the DNA. CDR1 is LNHDA and CDR2 is SQIVND in the germline V gene (reference sequence). The CDR3 adds up to 17 amino acids, both ends counted.

The sample holds one count of this clone. The chain links TRBV7-8 to TRBJ2-3; 8 bases line up with TRBD2. Looked up from germline, CDR1 is SGHVS and CDR2 is FQNEAQ. V trimming: 0 bases; J trimming: 3 bases; junction bases outside the gene matches: 8. This CDR3 contains 17 residues. CDR3 in DNA: TGTGCCAGCAGCTTAGCGCGGGGGGCTCCACCGACAGATACGCAGTATTTT. Translation gives CASSLARGAPPTDTQYF.

This chain joins TRBV7-9 and TRBJ2-5; weak D call: TRBD2 (6 bases). Germline V gives CDR1 SEHNR, CDR2 FQNEAQ (reference sequence). Trimming removed 3 bases at V and 3 bases at J, with 11 bases between. The CDR3 consists of 14 residues. The CDR3 DNA is TGTGCCAGCAGCTTCGGCGGGATTAAAGAGACCCAGTACTTC. It yields the protein CASSFGGIKETQYF.

The chain joins TRBV2 to TRBJ1-4, with TRBD1 identical over 7 bases. The CDR3 is 14 amino acids. V trimming: 6 bases; J trimming: 8 bases; junction bases outside the gene matches: 9. Per germline, CDR1 SNHLY and CDR2 FYNNEI. The CDR3 DNA reads as TGTGCCAGCAGGGAGGACAGGAGGGTAGAAAAACTGTTTTTT. This encodes CASREDRRVEKLFF.

This clone was detected once. J is TRBJ1-5 and V is TRBV5-8, with D unclear. Trimming pared 5 bases from V and 0 bases from J, leaving 12 bases between. Germline V gene lookup returns CDR1 SGHTS and CDR2 YDEGEE. The CDR3 is 15 residues long. CDR3 sequence (DNA): TGTGCCAGCAGTGTGGACGGGAATAGCAATCAGCCCCAGCATTTT. Its protein product is CASSVDGNSNQPQHF. The full variable domain, its missing parts supplied by reference TRBV5-8 and TRBJ1-5, is EAGVTQSPTHLIKTRGQQATLRCSPISGHTSVYWYQQALGLGLQFLLWYDEGEERNRGNFPPRFSGRQFPNYSSELNVNALELEDSALYLCASSVDGNSNQPQHFGDGTRLSIL.

The chain carries TRBV28 and TRBJ2-7; no clear D. Germline CDR1 reads MDHEN; CDR2 reads SYDVKM. The CDR3 totals 14 residues. The V end was cut by 2 bases, the J end by 5 bases, with 13 bases between. The CDR3 DNA reads as TGTGCCAGCAGTTTAGGGCAGGTCAATCACGAGCAGTACTTC. Translated: CASSLGQVNHEQYF.

This clone has a count of ten or more. The V call is TRBV5-4, the J call TRBJ2-4; no firm D call. In germline, CDR1 is SGHNT, CDR2 YYREEE (reference sequence). Trimming cost V 0 bases and J 4 bases, with 14 bases left between them. The length of the CDR3 is 16 residues. In DNA, the CDR3 is TGTGCCAGCAGCTTGGCCGGAACGTACGGGAAAAACATTCAGTACTTC. Encoded protein: CASSLAGTYGKNIQYF.

The J gene is TRBJ1-1, the V gene TRBV4-3; D possibly corresponds to TRBD1 (5 bases). The CDR3 is 16 residues long. Germline V gene lookup returns CDR1 LGHNA and CDR2 YSLEER. Trimming shortened V by 0 bases and J by 4 bases, and 15 bases separated the two germline ends. In DNA, the CDR3 is TGCGCCAGCAGCCAAGAAGTTCTATACAGGAGCACTGAAGCTTTCTTT. Protein sequence: CASSQEVLYRSTEAFF.

This chain connects TRBV24-1 to TRBJ2-2, with D possibly being TRBD1 (5 bases). V dropped 9 bases and J dropped 1 base, with 5 bases sitting between them. This CDR3 is 12 amino acids long. Germline V gives CDR1 KGHDR, CDR2 SFDVKD. Written as DNA, the CDR3 is TGTGCCACCGGACAGAACACCGGGGAGCTGTTTTTT. It specifies CATGQNTGELFF.

This chain connects TRBV3-1 (or the pseudogene TRBV3-2) to TRBJ1-2; D is unresolved. This CDR3 is built from 16 residues. The germline V gene has CDR1 LGHDT and CDR2 YNNKEL (reference sequence). Trimming pared 2 bases from V and 0 bases from J, leaving 13 bases between. The CDR3 nucleotides are TGTGCCAGCAGCCAAAAAGCCCGACTCTCTAACTATGGCTACACCTTC. It is translated as CASSQKARLSNYGYTF.

V and J are TRBV27 and TRBJ2-7, with 11 bases identical to TRBD1. Germline V CDR1 and CDR2: MNHEY, SMNVEV (reference sequence). CDR3 length equals 15 residues. V dropped 7 bases and J dropped 2; count of bases not matched to a gene: 7. The CDR3 loop is CASTLKGQGAYEQYF. The CDR3 region has the DNA TGTGCCAGCACCCTAAAGGGACAGGGGGCCTACGAGCAGTACTTC.

The chain combines TRBV19 with TRBJ1-5, with 11 bases identical to TRBD1. The CDR3 is made up of 15 amino acids. Germline V CDR1 and CDR2: LNHDA, SQIVND (reference sequence). V lost 2 bases to trimming and J lost 8 bases; unmatched junction nucleotides: 5. Here the CDR3 reads CASSITDRGRKPQHF. The CDR3 nucleotides read TGTGCCAGTAGTATAACGGACAGGGGGCGAAAGCCCCAGCATTTT.

The rearrangement uses TRBV10-3 and TRBJ2-5; 16 nucleotides line up with TRBD2. Germline loops: CDR1 ENHRY, CDR2 SYGVKD. V shed 5 bases and J 4 bases; nucleotides not matched to a gene: 7. This CDR3 has 17 residues. The CDR3 nucleotides are TGTGCCATCAGTCTGGGACTAGCGGGAGGGCCGGTAGAGACCCAGTACTTC. Translating it yields CAISLGLAGGPVETQYF.

The chain is built from TRBV29-1 and TRBJ1-4; the D gene is possibly TRBD1 (5 bases). Per germline, CDR1 SQVTM and CDR2 ANQGSEA. V lost 2 bases to trimming and J lost 5 bases, with 9 bases between them. The CDR3 is 13 amino acids. The DNA of the CDR3 is TGCAGCGTTGAAAAGGGGAACAATGAAAAACTGTTTTTT. Encoded protein: CSVEKGNNEKLFF.

The V gene is TRBV18, the J gene TRBJ2-7, with a tentative D call TRBD2 (6 bases). The CDR3 runs to 14 residues. Trimming pared 5 bases from V and 3 bases from J, leaving 14 bases between. Germline assignment: CDR1 KGHSH and CDR2 LQKENI. The CDR3 DNA follows: TGTGCCAGCTCATCAGCTAGCGACAGCTACGAGCAGTACTTC. This gives the protein CASSSASDSYEQYF.

The gene calls are TRBV7-9 and TRBJ1-3; tentatively, D is TRBD1 (5 bases). There are 15 residues in the CDR3. With 7 bases removed from V and 6 bases from J, the gap between germline ends came to 19 bases. Germline V gene data show CDR1 as SEHNR and CDR2 as FQNEAQ (reference sequence). CDR3 nucleotide sequence: TGTGCCAGCACCACCCCCCCGAGCAGGGCAAACACCATATATTTT. Its translation is CASTTPPSRANTIYF.

The chain is built from TRBV18 and TRBJ2-1, with 10 bases fitting TRBD2. Germline V gene data show CDR1 as KGHSH and CDR2 as LQKENI. The V segment lost 3 bases and the J segment 3 bases; nucleotides outside the gene matches: 5. The CDR3 runs to 16 residues. The CDR3 spells CASSPGAGGIYNEQFF. The DNA of the CDR3 is TGTGCCAGCTCACCCGGAGCGGGAGGGATCTACAATGAGCAGTTCTTC.

This chain links TRBV19 with TRBJ2-7; 7 bases fit TRBD1. CDR1 and CDR2 from the germline V gene are LNHDA and SQIVND (reference sequence). With V trimmed by 10 bases and J by 2 bases, 11 bases remained unmatched. CDR3 length: 14 residues. Written as DNA, the CDR3 is TGTGCCACTTCACGACAGGGAGAGGCCTACGAGCAGTACTTC. Its protein product is CATSRQGEAYEQYF.

This clone occurred many times. This rearrangement joins TRBV28 to TRBJ2-1; D is perhaps TRBD2 (6 bases). This CDR3 has 14 residues. V lost 3 bases and J lost 5, with 11 bases in between. Germline V CDR1 and CDR2: MDHEN, SYDVKM. The DNA for the CDR3 is TGTGCCAGCAGTTTGGGACTGGATGACAATGAGCAGTTCTTC. It specifies CASSLGLDDNEQFF.

The rearrangement joins TRBV19 to TRBJ1-2; D is undetermined. This CDR3 is 15 amino acids long. Trimming left V 6 bases short and J 2 bases short, with 16 bases between. Germline CDR1 is LNHDA and CDR2 is SQIVND (reference sequence). The CDR3: CASRSTGGGNYGYTF. CDR3 in DNA: TGTGCCAGTAGGTCGACGGGAGGAGGAAACTATGGCTACACCTTC.